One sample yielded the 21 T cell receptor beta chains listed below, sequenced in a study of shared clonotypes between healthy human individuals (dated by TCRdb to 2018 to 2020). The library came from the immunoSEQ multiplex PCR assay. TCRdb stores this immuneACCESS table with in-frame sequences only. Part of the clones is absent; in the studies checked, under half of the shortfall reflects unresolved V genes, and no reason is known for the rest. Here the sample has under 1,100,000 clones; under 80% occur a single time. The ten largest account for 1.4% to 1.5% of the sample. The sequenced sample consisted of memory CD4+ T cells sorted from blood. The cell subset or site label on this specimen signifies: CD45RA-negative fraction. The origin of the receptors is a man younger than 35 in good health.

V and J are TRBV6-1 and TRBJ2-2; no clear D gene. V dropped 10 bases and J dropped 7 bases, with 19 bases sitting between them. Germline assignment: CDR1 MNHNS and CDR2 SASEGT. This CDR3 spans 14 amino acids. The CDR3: CATRGERFGGELFF. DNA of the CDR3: TGTGCCACCCGTGGAGAGAGGTTCGGCGGGGAGCTGTTTTTT.

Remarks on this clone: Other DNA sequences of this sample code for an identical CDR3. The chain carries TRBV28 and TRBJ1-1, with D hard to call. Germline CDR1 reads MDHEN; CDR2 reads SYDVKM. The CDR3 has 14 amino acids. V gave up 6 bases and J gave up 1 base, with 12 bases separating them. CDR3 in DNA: TGTGCCAGCAGCCCCCCTGGCGGGAACACTGAAGCTTTCTTT. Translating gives CASSPPGGNTEAFF.

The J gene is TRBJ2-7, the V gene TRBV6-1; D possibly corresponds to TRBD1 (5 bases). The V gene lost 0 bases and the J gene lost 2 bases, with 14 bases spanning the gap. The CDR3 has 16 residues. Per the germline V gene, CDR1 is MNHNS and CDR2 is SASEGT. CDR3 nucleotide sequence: TGTGCCAGCAGTGAAGCGTGGGGCCCCTCGGCCTACGAGCAGTACTTC. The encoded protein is CASSEAWGPSAYEQYF.

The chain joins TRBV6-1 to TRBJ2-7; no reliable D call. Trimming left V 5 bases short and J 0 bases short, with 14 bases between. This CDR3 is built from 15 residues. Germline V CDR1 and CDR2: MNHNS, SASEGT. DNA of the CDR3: TGTGCCAGCAGTCTAAATATGGGCAGCTCCTACGAGCAGTACTTC. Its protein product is CASSLNMGSSYEQYF.

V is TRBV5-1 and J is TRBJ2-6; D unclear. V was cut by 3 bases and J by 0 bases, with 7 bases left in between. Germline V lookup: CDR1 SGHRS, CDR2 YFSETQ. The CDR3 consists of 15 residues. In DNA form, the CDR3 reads TGCGCCAGCAGCTACATCCTCTCTGGGGCCAACGTCCTGACTTTC. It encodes CASSYILSGANVLTF.

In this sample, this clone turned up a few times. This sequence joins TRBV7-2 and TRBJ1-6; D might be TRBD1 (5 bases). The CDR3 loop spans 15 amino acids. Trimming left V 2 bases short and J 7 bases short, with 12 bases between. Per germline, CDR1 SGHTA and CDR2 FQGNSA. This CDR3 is CASSLLQVGNSPLHF. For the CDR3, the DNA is TGTGCCAGCAGCTTATTACAGGTCGGGAATTCACCCCTCCACTTT.

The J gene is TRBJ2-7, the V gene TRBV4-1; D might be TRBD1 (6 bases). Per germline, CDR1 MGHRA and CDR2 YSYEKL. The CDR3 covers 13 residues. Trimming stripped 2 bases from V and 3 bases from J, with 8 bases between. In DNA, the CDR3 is TGCGCCAGCAGCCAAAAGACAGGCTACGAGCAGTACTTC. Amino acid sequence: CASSQKTGYEQYF.

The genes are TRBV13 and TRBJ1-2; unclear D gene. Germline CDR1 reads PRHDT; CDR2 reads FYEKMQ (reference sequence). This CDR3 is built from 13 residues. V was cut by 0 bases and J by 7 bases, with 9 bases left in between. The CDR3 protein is CASSLGARVGYTF. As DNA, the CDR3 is TGTGCCAGCAGCTTAGGGGCACGGGTTGGCTACACCTTC.

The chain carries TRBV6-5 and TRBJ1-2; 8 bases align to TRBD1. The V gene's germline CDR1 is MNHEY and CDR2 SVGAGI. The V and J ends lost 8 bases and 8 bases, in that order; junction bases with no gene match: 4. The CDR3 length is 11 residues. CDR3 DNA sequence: TGTGCCAGCGGACAGGGTGGCGGCTACACCTTC. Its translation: CASGQGGGYTF.

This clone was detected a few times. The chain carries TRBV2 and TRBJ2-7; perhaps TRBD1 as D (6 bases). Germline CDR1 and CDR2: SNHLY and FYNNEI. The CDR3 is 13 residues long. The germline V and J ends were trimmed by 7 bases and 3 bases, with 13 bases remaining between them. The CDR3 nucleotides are TGTGCCAGCACCAGGGACACATACTACGAGCAGTACTTC. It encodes CASTRDTYYEQYF.

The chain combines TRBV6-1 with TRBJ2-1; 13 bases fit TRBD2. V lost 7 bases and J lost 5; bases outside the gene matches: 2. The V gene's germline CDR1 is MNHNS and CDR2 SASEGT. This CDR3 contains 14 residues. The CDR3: CASKLAGGNNEQFF. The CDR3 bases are TGTGCCAGCAAACTAGCGGGAGGGAACAATGAGCAGTTCTTC.

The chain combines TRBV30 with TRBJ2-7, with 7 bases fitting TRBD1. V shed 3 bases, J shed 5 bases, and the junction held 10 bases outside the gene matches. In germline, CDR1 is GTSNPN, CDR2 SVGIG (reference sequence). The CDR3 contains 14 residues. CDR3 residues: CAWSGRQGKNEQYF. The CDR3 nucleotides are TGTGCCTGGAGCGGCAGACAGGGTAAGAACGAGCAGTACTTC.

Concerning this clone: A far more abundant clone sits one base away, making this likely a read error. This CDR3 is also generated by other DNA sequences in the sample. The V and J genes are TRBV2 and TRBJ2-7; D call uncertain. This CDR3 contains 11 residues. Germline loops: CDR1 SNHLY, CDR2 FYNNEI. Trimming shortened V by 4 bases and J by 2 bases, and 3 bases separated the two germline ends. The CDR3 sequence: CASSVTYEQYF. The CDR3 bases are TGTGCCAGCAGTGTAACCTACGAGCAGTACTTC.

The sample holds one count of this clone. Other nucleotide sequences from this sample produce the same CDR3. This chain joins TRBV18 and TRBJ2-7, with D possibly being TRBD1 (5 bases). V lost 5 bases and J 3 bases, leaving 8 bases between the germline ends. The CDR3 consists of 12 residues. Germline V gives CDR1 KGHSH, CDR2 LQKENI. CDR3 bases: TGTGCCAGCTCATCCGACAGCTACGAGCAGTACTTC. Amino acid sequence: CASSSDSYEQYF.

The CDR3 bases are TGTGCCAGCAGTTTGAACAGGATGAACACTGAAGCTTTCTTT. The encoded protein is CASSLNRMNTEAFF. The gene calls are TRBV6-5 and TRBJ1-1; D is perhaps TRBD1 (5 bases). V shed 4 bases and J shed 0 bases, with 9 bases lying between them. The CDR3 length is 14 residues. The germline gives CDR1 MNHEY, CDR2 SVGAGI.

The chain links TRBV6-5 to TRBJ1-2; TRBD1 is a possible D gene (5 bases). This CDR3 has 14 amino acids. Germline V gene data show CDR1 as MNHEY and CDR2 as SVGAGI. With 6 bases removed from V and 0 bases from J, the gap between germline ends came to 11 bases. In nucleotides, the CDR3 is TGTGCCAGCAGGAGACAGCTATCTAACTATGGCTACACCTTC. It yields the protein CASRRQLSNYGYTF.

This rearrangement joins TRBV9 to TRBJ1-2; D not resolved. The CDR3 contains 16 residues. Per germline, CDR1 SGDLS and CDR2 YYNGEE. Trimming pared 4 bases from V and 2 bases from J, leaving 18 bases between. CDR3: CASSPRGERQNYGYTF. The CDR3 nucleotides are TGTGCCAGCAGCCCGCGTGGGGAGCGGCAGAACTATGGCTACACCTTC. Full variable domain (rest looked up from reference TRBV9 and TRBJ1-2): DSGVTQTPKHLITATGQRVTLRCSPRSGDLSVYWYQQSLDQGLQFLIQYYNGEERAKGNILERFSAQQFPDLHSELNLSSLELGDSALYFCASSPRGERQNYGYTFGSGTRLTVV.

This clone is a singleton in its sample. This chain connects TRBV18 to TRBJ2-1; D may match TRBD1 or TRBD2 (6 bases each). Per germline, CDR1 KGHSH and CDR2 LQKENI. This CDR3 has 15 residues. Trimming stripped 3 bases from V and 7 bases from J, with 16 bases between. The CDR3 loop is CASSPDSGGGNEQFF. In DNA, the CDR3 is TGTGCCAGCTCACCGGACAGCGGTGGAGGGAATGAGCAGTTCTTC.

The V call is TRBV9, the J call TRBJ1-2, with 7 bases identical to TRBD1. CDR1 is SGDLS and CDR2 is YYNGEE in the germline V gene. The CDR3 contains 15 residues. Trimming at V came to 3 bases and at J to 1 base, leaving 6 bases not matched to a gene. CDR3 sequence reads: CASSGGGTVNYGYTF. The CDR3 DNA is TGTGCCAGCAGCGGTGGGGGGACAGTTAACTATGGCTACACCTTC.

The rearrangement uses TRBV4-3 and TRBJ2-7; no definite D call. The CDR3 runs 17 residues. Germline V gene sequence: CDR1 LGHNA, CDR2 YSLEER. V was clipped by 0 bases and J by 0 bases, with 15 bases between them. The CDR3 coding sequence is TGCGCCAGCAGCCAAGATGGGCCTTCTTTGATCTCCTACGAGCAGTACTTC. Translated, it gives CASSQDGPSLISYEQYF.

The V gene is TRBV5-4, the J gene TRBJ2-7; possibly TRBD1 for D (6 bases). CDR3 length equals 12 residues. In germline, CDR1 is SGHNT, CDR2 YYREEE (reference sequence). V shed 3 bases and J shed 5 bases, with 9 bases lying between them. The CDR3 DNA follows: TGTGCCAGCAGCTCCGGACAGAACGAGCAGTACTTC. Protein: CASSSGQNEQYF.